This T cell receptor beta chain was obtained from a study of siplizumab effects on memory and regulatory T cells. Worth noting for this clone: Its cognate antigen is unknown.

Germline V gives CDR1 MGHRA, CDR2 YSYEKL. The CDR3 consists of 17 residues. Trimming took 6 bases from V and 4 from J, leaving 22 bases between them. Notes on the study in general: Proliferating siplizumab-culture Tregs lacked confirmation of suppressive function. Unstimulated naive T cells seemed to show more diversity than memory cells did, and they also seemed to be among the major contributors to the alloresponse.

Some clones are missing from TCRdb's copy, which holds only in-frame ones; the method was immunoSEQ multiplex PCR. The sample includes nearly 85,000 clones, more than 85% seen only once; the top ten take approximately 17%. The sequenced material came from CD8+ T cells sorted from blood. The TCR sequence derives from a human donor in good health. The V and J genes are TRBV4-1 and TRBJ2-1; D is possibly TRBD2 (6 bases). The CDR3 here is CASSRYGGGTSYNEQFF. The CDR3 DNA sequence: TGCGCCAGCAGTCGGTATGGTGGCGGGACGAGTTACAATGAGCAGTTCTTC.